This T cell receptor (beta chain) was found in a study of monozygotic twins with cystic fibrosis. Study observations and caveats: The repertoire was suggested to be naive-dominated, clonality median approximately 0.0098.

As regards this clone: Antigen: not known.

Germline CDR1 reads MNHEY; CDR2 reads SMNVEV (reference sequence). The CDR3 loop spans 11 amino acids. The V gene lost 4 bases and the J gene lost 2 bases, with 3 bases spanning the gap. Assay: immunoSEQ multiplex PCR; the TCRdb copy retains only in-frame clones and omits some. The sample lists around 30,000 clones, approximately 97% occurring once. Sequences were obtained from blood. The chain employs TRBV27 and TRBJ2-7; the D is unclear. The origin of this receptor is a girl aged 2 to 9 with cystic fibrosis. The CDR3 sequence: CASSSTYEQYF. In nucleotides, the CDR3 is TGTGCCAGCAGTTCTACCTACGAGCAGTACTTC.